Each of the 18 T cell receptor beta chains below was sequenced from the same sample in a study of T cells in localized non-small cell lung cancer. TCRdb's table, derived via immunoSEQ multiplex PCR, lists solely in-frame clones and lacks some. This table has a few thousand clones, around 85% appearing once. The sequencing used PBMCs, collected before any cancer treatment. The receptors shown here come from a woman aged 35-75 years with stage II lung adenocarcinoma.

The gene calls are TRBV6-4 and TRBJ2-3; 8 bases line up with TRBD2. The CDR3 runs 15 residues. Germline assignment: CDR1 MRHNA and CDR2 SNTAGT. The V and J ends lost 0 bases and 1 base, in that order; junction bases with no gene match: 0. The CDR3 DNA follows: TGTGCCAGCAGTGACTCGCGGGGGGGCACAGATACGCAGTATTTT. Its translation: CASSDSRGGTDTQYF.

J is TRBJ1-1 and V is TRBV5-6; tentatively, D is TRBD1 (6 bases). The germline gives CDR1 SGHDT, CDR2 YYEEEE. The V and J ends lost 5 bases and 5 bases respectively, with 19 bases between them. The CDR3 contains 15 residues. The CDR3 protein is CASRSTGRGVTEAFF. The CDR3, as DNA: TGTGCCAGCAGATCAACAGGGAGGGGAGTAACTGAAGCTTTCTTT.

This clone has just a few counts. The rearrangement links TRBV28 to TRBJ1-5; a weak D match, TRBD1 (5 bases). V lost 5 bases to trimming and J lost 4 bases, with 12 bases between them. Germline CDR1 MDHEN, CDR2 SYDVKM. This CDR3 spans 14 amino acids. Written as DNA, the CDR3 is TGTGCCAGCAGTCTGGGGGGGGGAAATCAGCCCCAGCATTTT. As protein: CASSLGGGNQPQHF.

The CDR3 protein is CASSVELGPGGNTIYF. DNA for the CDR3: TGTGCCAGCAGCGTAGAGCTGGGACCGGGGGGAAACACCATATATTTT. The gene calls are TRBV9 and TRBJ1-3, with a weak D call TRBD1 (5 bases). Trimming removed 0 bases at V and 4 bases at J, with 14 bases between. Germline V gene sequence: CDR1 SGDLS, CDR2 YYNGEE. The CDR3 consists of 16 residues.

V and J are TRBV27 and TRBJ2-2; possibly TRBD2 for D (6 bases). The CDR3 is made up of 16 amino acids. V gave up 0 bases and J gave up 3 bases, with 11 bases separating them. Germline V gene sequence: CDR1 MNHEY, CDR2 SMNVEV (reference sequence). The CDR3 here is CASSLSRDQYTGELFF. The CDR3 nucleotides are TGTGCCAGCAGTTTATCGCGGGACCAATACACCGGGGAGCTGTTTTTT.

CDR3 region: CAWSRASGGYEQYF. In DNA, the CDR3 is TGTGCCTGGAGTAGGGCTAGCGGGGGGTACGAGCAGTACTTC. The chain employs TRBV30 and TRBJ2-7, with 11 nucleotides matching TRBD2. The CDR3 spans 14 residues. The trim removed 2 bases at V and 4 bases at J, leaving 4 bases unmatched. Germline loops: CDR1 GTSNPN, CDR2 SVGIG (reference sequence).

The rearrangement joins TRBV6-4 to TRBJ2-3, with D perhaps TRBD2 (6 bases). V was pared by 3 bases and J by 1 base, with 8 bases between. CDR1 is MRHNA and CDR2 is SNTAGT in the germline V gene. CDR3 size: 14 residues. DNA of the CDR3: TGTGCCAGCAGTGAGGGCGGGGGCACAGATACGCAGTATTTT. It encodes CASSEGGGTDTQYF.

The chain combines TRBV7-8 with TRBJ2-7, with 11 positions matching TRBD2. CDR1 is SGHVS and CDR2 is FQNEAQ in the germline V gene. The ends lost 3 bases at V and 1 base at J; junction bases unmatched: 17. This CDR3 is 20 amino acids long. The CDR3 spells CASSLYLIAGGRSHSYEQYF. The DNA for the CDR3 is TGTGCCAGCAGCTTGTACCTAATAGCGGGGGGGCGATCCCATTCCTACGAGCAGTACTTC.

This chain joins TRBV4-3 and TRBJ1-1, with D possibly matching TRBD1 (5 bases). The V gene lost 4 bases and the J gene lost 4 bases, with 13 bases spanning the gap. From germline, CDR1 is LGHNA and CDR2 YSLEER. The CDR3 runs 14 residues. This CDR3 is CASSRGTPVTEAFF. Here the CDR3 DNA reads TGCGCCAGCAGCCGCGGGACTCCGGTCACTGAAGCTTTCTTT.

This chain uses TRBV5-4 with TRBJ1-1; 7 bases map to TRBD1. The CDR3 sequence is 15 residues long. CDR1 and CDR2 (germline): SGHNT, YYREEE (reference sequence). V trimming: 4 bases; J trimming: 1 base; junction bases outside the gene matches: 7. The CDR3 here is CASSPAGGGNTEAFF. For the CDR3, the DNA is TGTGCCAGCAGCCCAGCAGGGGGTGGGAACACTGAAGCTTTCTTT.

The count of this clone is one. This chain connects TRBV5-5 to TRBJ2-7; D possibly corresponds to TRBD2 (6 bases). Trimming stripped 2 bases from V and 4 bases from J, with 10 bases between. From germline, CDR1 is SGHKS and CDR2 YYEKEE (reference sequence). The CDR3 loop spans 13 amino acids. The CDR3 region has the DNA TGTGCCAGCAGCTTCGCGGGGAAATACGAGCAGTACTTC. Translation gives CASSFAGKYEQYF.

The chain employs TRBV9 and TRBJ2-1; 7 bases are a match to TRBD2. Per the germline V gene, CDR1 is SGDLS and CDR2 is YYNGEE. This CDR3 spans 16 amino acids. Unmatched junction bases numbered 7, after V lost 1 base and J lost 3 bases. CDR3 loop: CASSVTSASIYNEQFF. In DNA, the CDR3 is TGTGCCAGCAGCGTAACTAGCGCCTCCATCTACAATGAGCAGTTCTTC.

The rearrangement uses TRBV27 and TRBJ2-7; D may be TRBD1 (6 bases). Germline loops: CDR1 MNHEY, CDR2 SMNVEV (reference sequence). With 6 bases removed from V and 2 bases from J, the gap between germline ends came to 8 bases. The CDR3 has 12 amino acids. The CDR3 here is CASSRGPYEQYF. CDR3 in DNA: TGTGCCAGCAGCAGGGGCCCCTACGAGCAGTACTTC.

The rearrangement links TRBV30 to TRBJ2-1; 14 bases agree with TRBD2. CDR3 length: 14 residues. The germline CDR1 and CDR2 sequences are GTSNPN and SVGIG (reference sequence). The J segment lost 7 bases and the V segment lost 3 bases, leaving 2 bases of the junction unmatched. The CDR3 protein is CAWRGTSGSNEQFF. The CDR3 DNA is TGTGCCTGGAGGGGGACTAGCGGGAGTAATGAGCAGTTCTTC.

V usage is TRBV11-3 and J usage is TRBJ2-3; D is uncertain. The germline V and J ends were trimmed by 1 base and 2 bases, with 7 bases remaining between them. Germline loops: CDR1 SGHNT, CDR2 YENEEA. The CDR3 loop spans 14 amino acids. For the CDR3, the DNA is TGTGCCAGCAGCTTAGGGCACCTCACAGATACGCAGTATTTT. Residues: CASSLGHLTDTQYF.

This clone was counted a single time. The rearrangement links TRBV6-1 to TRBJ1-1, with D unresolved. Germline CDR1 is MNHNS and CDR2 is SASEGT. V lost 2 bases to trimming and J lost 3 bases, with 4 bases between them. The CDR3 spans 12 residues. CDR3 loop: CASSEQDTEAFF. DNA of the CDR3: TGTGCCAGCAGTGAACAGGACACTGAAGCTTTCTTT.

This chain joins TRBV2 and TRBJ2-3; the D is unclear. The CDR3 covers 16 residues. Germline assignment: CDR1 SNHLY and CDR2 FYNNEI. V shed 4 bases and J shed 0 bases, with 14 bases lying between them. The CDR3 spells CASSASGGSSTDTQYF. The CDR3 nucleotides read TGTGCCAGCAGTGCTTCGGGTGGGTCTAGCACAGATACGCAGTATTTT.

For the CDR3, the DNA is TGTGCCAGCAGCTCGGGACAGGGAGCCAATTCACCCCTCCACTTT. It codes for CASSSGQGANSPLHF. V and J are TRBV7-6 and TRBJ1-6; 9 bases line up with TRBD1. With 4 bases clipped from V and 7 bases from J, the junction kept 5 bases outside the gene matches. The length of the CDR3 is 15 residues. CDR1 is SGHVS and CDR2 is FNYEAQ in the germline V gene.